This T cell receptor beta chain was found in a study of vaccination and CD4 T cells after COVID-19. Across the study: Two of the convalescents were Hispanic, and the group consisted of six males and four females. Post-COVID draws came a median approximately 100 days after diagnosis (range 35 to 161).

Study-level findings and limits: SARS-CoV-2-reactive clonotypes rose nonsignificantly, with the median going from roughly 19 to 38.

Oncomine TCR Beta short-read sequencing was applied to DNA from cultured CD4+ T cells. TCRdb reprocessed the PCR reads with MiXCR, giving one entry per CDR3 protein. The sample holds over 13,000 distinct CDR3 sequences, around 50% seen once. Indicated treatment: approximately nine-day PBMC culture with coronavirus spike peptide pools or control peptides (ViraFEST assay). T cells were expanded with peptide pools, and expanded clonotypes were identified by TCR sequencing. As to this clonotype: Its antigen is undetermined. One end of the junction fails to match germline, which may point to a read error.

The CDR3 length is 13 residues. The germline V gene has CDR1 MNHEY and CDR2 SMNVEV (reference sequence). The TCR sequence derives from a human donor who had recovered from COVID-19. This specimen consisted of CD4+ T cells from blood, cultured in vitro, obtained before SARS-CoV-2 vaccination. This rearrangement joins TRBV27 to TRBJ1-2; 11 nucleotides line up with TRBD1. The CDR3 loop reads CTSSRTGGRGYTF. The CDR3 bases are TGTACCAGCAGCCGGACAGGGGGCAGGGGCTACACCTTC.